This is a list of T cell receptor beta chains from one sample in a study of T cell responses to AZD1222 COVID-19 vaccine. Assay used: immunoSEQ multiplex PCR; TCRdb lists only in-frame clones, some missing. The sample carries 130,000 or so clones, approximately 94% recorded once. The sample in question was peripheral blood, obtained on day 0 of AZD1222 vaccination. The receptors come from an adult in good health. Both conserved end residues are part of each CDR3. A D gene is named only where the DNA matches it firmly. A clone size is listed for some rows: how often the clone was seen (once, few, many), or a class if it is expanded.

abundance	d_gene	v_gene	j_gene	CDR3aa	CDR3nt
few	TRBD1	TRBV2	TRBJ1-4	CASRLTGGATNEKLFF	TGTGCCAGCAGGTTGACAGGGGGGGCAACTAATGAAAAACTGTTTTTT
.	.	TRBV28	TRBJ2-7	CASSLAVSSYEQYF	TGTGCCAGCAGTTTAGCAGTTAGCTCCTACGAGCAGTACTTC
.	TRBD2	TRBV11-3	TRBJ2-1	CASSLARSGRSYNEQFF	TGTGCCAGCAGCTTAGCGAGGAGCGGGAGATCCTACAATGAGCAGTTCTTC
once	.	TRBV3-1/TRBV3-2	TRBJ2-7	CASSSAVEQYF	TGTGCCAGCAGCTCAGCTGTGGAGCAGTACTTC
.	.	TRBV19	TRBJ2-7	CASSRDYEQYF	TGTGCCAGTAGCCGGGACTACGAGCAGTACTTC
.	.	TRBV12-3/TRBV12-4	TRBJ2-2	CASTVNTGELFF	TGTGCCAGCACCGTGAACACCGGGGAGCTGTTTTTT
.	TRBD2	TRBV3-1/TRBV3-2	TRBJ2-5	CASSQGPLAGVTQYF	TGTGCCAGCAGCCAAGGCCCACTAGCGGGAGTGACCCAGTACTTC
.	TRBD1	TRBV28	TRBJ1-6	CASSSPGTGTGDSPLHF	TGTGCCAGCAGTTCCCCCGGGACCGGGACAGGGGATTCACCCCTCCACTTT
.	TRBD1	TRBV6-5	TRBJ1-6	CASRRQGAGGSPLHF	TGTGCCAGCAGAAGACAGGGCGCCGGGGGTTCACCCCTCCACTTT
.	.	TRBV28	TRBJ1-2	CASSLGVRLINYGYTF	TGTGCCAGCAGTTTAGGGGTTAGGCTTATTAACTATGGCTACACCTTC
.	.	TRBV7-6	TRBJ2-5	CASSLPPWEKGETQYF	TGTGCCAGCAGCTTACCTCCCTGGGAGAAAGGGGAGACCCAGTACTTC
.	.	TRBV7-9	TRBJ1-6	CASSWDNSPLHF	TGTGCCAGCAGCTGGGATAATTCACCCCTCCACTTT